The sequence of this T cell receptor (beta chain) was determined in a study of chemoradiotherapy in HPV16-positive cancers. Whole-study results and caveats: Non-HPV-specific T cells did not expand in tumors during treatment, whereas candidate HPV-specific clones and E7-related motifs did.

Concerning this clone itself: What it binds is not known. This specimen includes other DNA sequences encoding the same CDR3.

Sequencing used immunoSEQ multiplex PCR; TCRdb keeps in-frame clones, though not all of them. The table lists under 8,000 clones, around 70% of them singletons. The V end lost 4 bases, the J end lost 5 bases, and 11 bases lay between the germline ends. The germline V gene encodes CDR1 SQVTM and CDR2 ANQGSEA. The CDR3 extends over 12 amino acids. The input for sequencing was tumor tissue, taken from a patient who underwent chemoradiotherapy. The chain couples TRBV29-1 to TRBJ2-5; D is unresolved. The clonotype originates from a human donor with HPV-associated anogenital cancer. In DNA form, the CDR3 reads TGCAGCGTTGTTGACGGGCCGGAGACCCAGTACTTC. Its protein is CSVVDGPETQYF.